The text below deals with one T cell receptor beta chain. In its sample, this clone was seen a few times. Which antigen it targets is not known. No qualities accompany the bases; no much larger clone lies one base away. These data belong to a study of blood T cell repertoires in COVID-19 (dated by TCRdb to 2019 to 2021). Regarding the study in general: The collaborator samples originated in the United States, Italy and Spain and spanned the acute and convalescent phases of COVID-19. The material from the prospective study consisted of cDNA or gDNA derived from T cells, B-cell-depleted T cells, or PBMCs. Subjects who had been exposed to COVID-19, were actively infected with it, or had recovered from it provided the deeply sampled blood TCRbeta repertoires that made up the dataset. A freely available public database, intended as a resource for researchers studying the immune response to SARS-CoV-2, is where the repertoires were released. The samples were drawn from two sources: the first 160 participants of the ongoing ImmuneRACE study, and over 950 subjects contributed by 6 global collaborators. The sample metadata nearly always contained a de-identified subject ID, COVID-19 status, age in years and sex. Where available, HLA class I and class II types were obtained from metadata supplied by the sample provider rather than from assay-based typing. On the study overall, not on this receptor specifically: How much clinical and demographic metadata was included differed by source and by participant, and the metadata was provided uncurated.

TCRbeta CDR3 regions were amplified from genomic DNA using the immunoSEQ Assay, a bias-controlled multiplex PCR. The authors' pipeline ran thus. The number of nucleated cells in each sample was estimated from the amplification of reference gene primers within the assay. Sequence reads were collapsed and filtered to measure the absolute abundance of every unique TCRbeta CDR3 rearrangement. Productive Simpson clonality was computed per sample as the square root of Simpson's diversity index over productive rearrangements. Held by TCRdb, this immuneACCESS table contains in-frame sequences only and omits some clones. Under half of the omission traces to an unresolved V gene where checked; the cause of the rest is unknown. The V and J calls and clone size are taken from that table; D and trimming were inferred from the DNA. The sample records about 370,000 clones, around 87% of which are singletons. In total, the top ten clones hold roughly a tenth of the sample.

One collaborating source in Seattle enrolled patients during active infection and followed them longitudinally through the course of disease. Each collaborating institution followed its own protocols to collect whole blood in K2EDTA tubes. For TCRbeta analysis, collaborators shipped samples in one of three forms: frozen whole blood, isolated PBMCs, or DNA extracted from either of those sample types. The sample consisted of peripheral blood. The sequence derives from a young woman with COVID-19, enrolled during active disease.

The nucleotide sequence is TGCGCCAGCAGTCGCGGGCTAGCGGGAGGAGGCCCCTACGAGCAGTACTTC. This sequence encodes CASSRGLAGGGPYEQYF. The chain is made from TRBV5-1 and TRBJ2-7; TRBD2 lines up with 11 middle nucleotides. Its CDR3 holds 17 amino acids, cysteine through phenylalanine. Only the CDR3 DNA stays, 51 bases, in frame from base 1. After removal of 5 bases from V and 2 bases from J, the junction retains 12 bases not matched to a gene. CDR1 SGHRS and CDR2 YFSETQ were looked up in the germline V gene.